Each of the 30 T cell receptor beta chains below was sequenced from the same sample in a study of blood T cell repertoires in COVID-19. Repertoires were generated with immunoSEQ multiplex PCR, while TCRdb's copy carries only in-frame clones and drops some. The table has around 430,000 clones, around 89% seen once. The source material was peripheral blood. The receptors originated from a woman in her fifties or sixties with COVID-19, enrolled during active disease.

The rearrangement uses TRBV19 and TRBJ1-1; D may be TRBD1 (6 bases). Germline V gene sequence: CDR1 LNHDA, CDR2 SQIVND (reference sequence). V lost 7 bases and J lost 4, with 10 bases in between. The CDR3 contains 12 residues. CDR3 region: CASIARGTEAFF. The CDR3 DNA is TGTGCCAGTATTGCCAGGGGCACTGAAGCTTTCTTT.

The chain couples TRBV5-1 to TRBJ1-1; TRBD1 matches 8 bases. The CDR3 loop spans 13 amino acids. Per the germline V gene, CDR1 is SGHRS and CDR2 is YFSETQ. Unmatched junction bases numbered 3, after V lost 4 bases and J lost 4 bases. Written as DNA, the CDR3 is TGCGCCAGCAGCGCAACAGGGGGCACTGAAGCTTTCTTT. Translating it yields CASSATGGTEAFF.

The chain links TRBV19 to TRBJ1-6, with D possibly being TRBD1 (5 bases). The V gene lost 4 bases and the J gene lost 7 bases, with 14 bases spanning the gap. The CDR3 is 15 amino acids. The V gene's germline CDR1 is LNHDA and CDR2 SQIVND (reference sequence). In DNA, the CDR3 is TGTGCCAGTAGTACAACTAGCGGGGGGAATTCACCCCTCCACTTT. Protein sequence: CASSTTSGGNSPLHF.

The chain employs TRBV6-4 and TRBJ2-2; D ambiguous. V lost 5 bases, J lost 6 bases, and 13 bases lay in between. The CDR3 consists of 14 residues. Germline loops: CDR1 MRHNA, CDR2 SNTAGT. CDR3 in amino acids: CASSPTPGSGELFF. CDR3 bases: TGTGCCAGCAGTCCCACTCCCGGGTCCGGGGAGCTGTTTTTT.

This chain links TRBV6-5 with TRBJ1-2, with 8 nucleotides matching TRBD1. With 8 bases clipped from V and 5 bases from J, the junction kept 7 bases outside the gene matches. Per germline, CDR1 MNHEY and CDR2 SVGAGI. This CDR3 has 13 residues. The CDR3: CASHGQGGYGYTF. The CDR3 region has the DNA TGTGCCAGCCACGGACAGGGCGGTTATGGCTACACCTTC.

The J gene is TRBJ1-1, the V gene TRBV6-5, with a possible D match to TRBD1 (6 bases). Trimming took off 6 bases at V and 4 bases at J, with 18 bases between the two ends. Germline-derived CDR1 and CDR2 are MNHEY and SVGAGI. The CDR3 covers 15 residues. The CDR3 is CASSLDRQGLTEAFF. The CDR3 DNA follows: TGTGCCAGCAGCCTGGACCGTCAGGGGCTCACTGAAGCTTTCTTT.

The chain uses TRBV19 and TRBJ2-1, with 10 bases aligning to TRBD2. The V segment lost 6 bases and the J segment 0 bases; nucleotides outside the gene matches: 11. In germline, CDR1 is LNHDA, CDR2 SQIVND (reference sequence). The CDR3 has 18 residues. The CDR3 DNA sequence: TGTGCCAGTAGCCTTTTGGGAGCGGGGGGGAGCTCCTACAATGAGCAGTTCTTC. Its protein product is CASSLLGAGGSSYNEQFF.

The chain links TRBV15 to TRBJ2-5; 10 nucleotides agree with TRBD2. CDR3 length equals 17 residues. V shed 0 bases, J shed 4 bases, and the junction held 8 bases outside the gene matches. Germline lookup yields CDR1 LNHNV and CDR2 YYDKDF (reference sequence). The CDR3 is CATSRDEQAGGLETQYF. For the CDR3, the DNA is TGTGCCACCAGCAGAGATGAGCAAGCGGGGGGGTTAGAGACCCAGTACTTC.

V gene TRBV5-5 combines with J gene TRBJ1-5; no clear D gene. The CDR3 consists of 15 residues. With 0 bases removed from V and 5 bases from J, the gap between germline ends came to 12 bases. The germline gives CDR1 SGHKS, CDR2 YYEKEE (reference sequence). The CDR3 DNA reads TGTGCCAGCAGCTTGGGAGCCTCGGGATATCAGCCCCAGCATTTT. Protein sequence: CASSLGASGYQPQHF.

The chain recombines TRBV30 with TRBJ2-6; unclear D gene. Germline V CDR1 and CDR2: GTSNPN, SVGIG (reference sequence). This CDR3 has 13 residues. V was clipped by 5 bases and J by 2 bases, with 7 bases between them. In DNA, the CDR3 is TGTGCCTGGGAGGTCACTGGGGCCAACGTCCTGACTTTC. Translated: CAWEVTGANVLTF.

The chain uses TRBV6-5 and TRBJ2-1; no reliable D call. The CDR3 contains 13 residues. With 1 base removed from V and 9 bases from J, the gap between germline ends came to 10 bases. The germline V gene has CDR1 MNHEY and CDR2 SVGAGI. In nucleotides, the CDR3 is TGTGCCAGCAGTTACTTTTCTTTCGGTGAGCAGTTCTTC. Encoded protein: CASSYFSFGEQFF.

The V gene is TRBV12-5, the J gene TRBJ2-1; 11 positions agree with TRBD2. The V and J ends lost 0 bases and 2 bases, in that order; junction bases with no gene match: 9. Germline lookup yields CDR1 LGHNT and CDR2 FRNRAP. This CDR3 is built from 19 residues. CDR3 in DNA: TGTGCTAGTGGTTTGGTAGTGAGGGCGGGACTAGCGGCCTACAATGAGCAGTTCTTC. Protein product: CASGLVVRAGLAAYNEQFF.

The gene calls are TRBV19 and TRBJ2-1; 11 bases agree with TRBD2. Trimming took 8 bases from V and 3 from J; bases not matched to a gene: 12. The CDR3 has 17 residues. Germline assignment: CDR1 LNHDA and CDR2 SQIVND (reference sequence). The CDR3 DNA is TGTGCCAGTTCTCGCTCTTTAGCGGGGGGGCGCTACAATGAGCAGTTCTTC. Translation gives CASSRSLAGGRYNEQFF.

V gene TRBV19 combines with J gene TRBJ2-7; possibly TRBD1 for D (5 bases). With 1 base removed from V and 6 bases from J, the gap between germline ends came to 10 bases. This CDR3 has 13 residues. CDR1 is LNHDA and CDR2 is SQIVND in the germline V gene (reference sequence). CDR3 in amino acids: CASSIVTATEQYF. Written as DNA, the CDR3 is TGTGCCAGTAGTATAGTGACAGCGACCGAGCAGTACTTC. The entire variable domain, with the rest obtained from reference TRBV19 and TRBJ2-7, is as follows: DGGITQSPKYLFRKEGQNVTLSCEQNLNHDAMYWYRQDPGQGLRLIYYSQIVNDFQKGDIAEGYSVSREKKESFPLTVTSAQKNPTAFYLCASSIVTATEQYFGPGTRLTVT.

The CDR3 region is CASSIVGGASDEQFF. The CDR3 coding sequence is TGTGCCAGTAGTATAGTCGGGGGGGCCTCTGATGAGCAGTTCTTC. The rearrangement uses TRBV19 and TRBJ2-1; 8 positions match TRBD2. Germline V gene sequence: CDR1 LNHDA, CDR2 SQIVND (reference sequence). The ends lost 1 base at V and 8 bases at J; junction bases unmatched: 7. The CDR3 length is 15 residues. Drawing the rest from reference TRBV19 and TRBJ2-1, the complete variable domain is DGGITQSPKYLFRKEGQNVTLSCEQNLNHDAMYWYRQDPGQGLRLIYYSQIVNDFQKGDIAEGYSVSREKKESFPLTVTSAQKNPTAFYLCASSIVGGASDEQFFGPGTRLTVL.

The rearrangement links TRBV7-9 to TRBJ2-7, with 13 bases lining up with TRBD2. The CDR3 length is 17 residues. Per germline, CDR1 SEHNR and CDR2 FQNEAQ (reference sequence). V dropped 4 bases and J dropped 1; count of bases not matched to a gene: 7. The CDR3 DNA sequence: TGTGCCAGCAGCTCCCGACTAGCGGGGGGAAAGTCCTACGAGCAGTACTTC. Encoded protein: CASSSRLAGGKSYEQYF.

The rearrangement links TRBV11-2 to TRBJ2-2; weak D call: TRBD2 (5 bases). Germline V CDR1 and CDR2: SGHAT, FQNNGV. Deletions cut 3 bases from V and 7 bases from J, with 9 bases between. This CDR3 is built from 13 residues. The CDR3 loop reads CASSLGDRGELFF. CDR3 in DNA: TGTGCCAGCAGCTTGGGAGATCGCGGGGAGCTGTTTTTT. The whole variable domain, filled in from reference TRBV11-2 and TRBJ2-2, reads EAGVAQSPRYKIIEKRQSVAFWCNPISGHATLYWYQQILGQGPKLLIQFQNNGVVDDSQLPKDRFSAERLKGVDSTLKIQPAKLEDSAVYLCASSLGDRGELFFGEGSRLTVL.

The chain is built from TRBV12-3 or TRBV12-4 and TRBJ1-2; D unclear. The ends were cut back, 5 bases at V and 4 bases at J, with 11 bases in the middle. The CDR3 extends over 13 amino acids. Here the CDR3 reads CASSGGSVYGYTF. CDR3 bases: TGTGCCAGCAGTGGAGGCTCTGTCTATGGCTACACCTTC.

The chain combines TRBV7-9 with TRBJ2-1; no clear D gene. The CDR3 is 14 residues long. CDR1 and CDR2 from the germline V gene are SEHNR and FQNEAQ (reference sequence). V gave up 1 base and J gave up 2 bases, with 6 bases separating them. The CDR3 protein is CASSLVSAYNEQFF. CDR3 coding DNA: TGTGCCAGCAGCTTAGTTTCGGCCTACAATGAGCAGTTCTTC.

The chain is built from TRBV6-5 and TRBJ1-4; D ambiguous. Germline CDR1 reads MNHEY; CDR2 reads SVGAGI. With 7 bases removed from V and 2 bases from J, the gap between germline ends came to 14 bases. This CDR3 spans 15 amino acids. The CDR3 nucleotides are TGTGCCAGCACCAAACGGGGTTTTACTAATGAAAAACTGTTTTTT. It encodes CASTKRGFTNEKLFF.

The chain joins TRBV15 to TRBJ2-7; 9 positions agree with TRBD1. CDR1 and CDR2 from the germline V gene are LNHNV and YYDKDF (reference sequence). V lost 4 bases, J lost 1 base, and 5 bases stayed unmatched. The CDR3 contains 15 residues. The CDR3 nucleotides read TGTGCCACCAGCATGGGGACAGGGCTATCCTACGAGCAGTACTTC. Amino acid sequence: CATSMGTGLSYEQYF.

V is TRBV7-9 and J is TRBJ1-2, with D maybe TRBD1 (6 bases). V was cut by 1 base and J by 4 bases, with 13 bases left in between. The CDR3 runs to 15 residues. Germline V gives CDR1 SEHNR, CDR2 FQNEAQ (reference sequence). The CDR3 loop is CASSLVPRGGYGYTF. The CDR3 coding sequence is TGTGCCAGCAGCTTAGTCCCCAGGGGCGGCTATGGCTACACCTTC.

This clone was observed a single time. This chain links TRBV3-1 (or the pseudogene TRBV3-2) with TRBJ1-5; the D gene is possibly TRBD1 (5 bases). Looked up from germline, CDR1 is LGHDT and CDR2 is YNNKEL (reference sequence). The CDR3 loop spans 14 amino acids. Trimming removed 1 base at V and 2 bases at J, with 6 bases between. The DNA of the CDR3 is TGTGCCAGCAGCCAAGGCAGGGGCAATCAGCCCCAGCATTTT. As protein: CASSQGRGNQPQHF.

The gene calls are TRBV7-3 and TRBJ1-1, with 9 positions matching TRBD1. CDR1 is SGHTA, CDR2 FQGTGA, per germline. The J segment lost 1 base and the V segment lost 2 bases, leaving 2 bases of the junction unmatched. The CDR3 runs 15 residues. The CDR3 loop reads CASSLSGQGNTEAFF. As DNA, the CDR3 is TGTGCCAGCAGCTTATCGGGACAGGGGAACACTGAAGCTTTCTTT.

The chain employs TRBV9 and TRBJ2-3; D gene unclear. Germline V gene lookup returns CDR1 SGDLS and CDR2 YYNGEE. The CDR3 length is 12 residues. V shed 0 bases and J shed 6 bases, with 5 bases lying between them. Here the CDR3 DNA reads TGTGCCAGCAGCGTAGGAGTGGATACGCAGTATTTT. Translated, it gives CASSVGVDTQYF.

CDR3 loop: CSVQELQGAPGYTF. The CDR3 coding sequence is TGCAGCGTCCAAGAGCTACAGGGGGCCCCGGGCTACACCTTC. The rearrangement joins TRBV29-1 to TRBJ1-2, with TRBD1 matching over 9 bases. Germline CDR1 SQVTM, CDR2 ANQGSEA. The CDR3 is 14 residues long. V gave up 6 bases and J gave up 8 bases; unmatched junction bases: 13.

CDR3 bases: TGTGCCAGCACCGCTTCCCTGAACACCTACGAGCAGTACTTC. This codes for CASTASLNTYEQYF. The V call is TRBV6-5, the J call TRBJ2-7; D gene ambiguous. The CDR3 consists of 14 residues. CDR1 is MNHEY and CDR2 is SVGAGI in the germline V gene. V shed 7 bases and J shed 2 bases, with 15 bases lying between them.

This clone was counted a single time. V and J are TRBV20-1 and TRBJ1-1; D is possibly TRBD1 (5 bases). Trimming removed 6 bases at V and 6 bases at J, with 11 bases between. CDR3 length: 11 amino acids. Germline V gene lookup returns CDR1 DFQATT and CDR2 SNEGSKA (reference sequence). CDR3 sequence (DNA): TGCAGTGCCTTTAGGGACTCTGAAGCTTTCTTT. This sequence encodes CSAFRDSEAFF.

In the case of this clone: The germline gene is not matched at one end of the junction; a read error may be the cause. The J gene is TRBJ2-7, the V gene TRBV5-6; 9 bases are a match to TRBD1. CDR1 and CDR2 (germline): SGHDT, YYEEEE. This CDR3 is 12 amino acids long. DNA of the CDR3: TGTGCCAGCAGCTTCCCCCCGGGACAGGGAGACTTC. It specifies CASSFPPGQGDF.

The chain is built from TRBV6-5 and TRBJ2-3, with TRBD2 as a possible D gene (5 bases). CDR1 is MNHEY and CDR2 is SVGAGI in the germline V gene. CDR3 length: 13 residues. Trimming removed 7 bases from V and 3 bases from J, with 11 bases in between. The CDR3 DNA follows: TGTGCCAGCAAGAGGCTAGCAACAGATACGCAGTATTTT. Translated: CASKRLATDTQYF.